A selection of T cell receptor beta chains follows, all from one sample in a study of cytomegalovirus exposure and HLA in healthy donors. Assay used: immunoSEQ multiplex PCR; TCRdb lists only in-frame clones, some missing. The repertoire consists of 100,000 to 150,000 clones, with 79% occurring once and the leading ten covering roughly 2%. Sequenced: PBMCs. Receptor source: a man aged 18 to 30 in good health and CMV-seronegative. Both conserved end residues are part of each CDR3. A D gene is named only where the DNA matches it firmly. Part of the rows lack a size; the others show once, few, many or a class for expanded clones.

j_gene | d_gene | v_gene | abundance | CDR3aa | CDR3nt
TRBJ2-1 | . | TRBV29-1 | . | CSVEREAGSEQFF | TGCAGCGTTGAGAGGGAGGCGGGAAGTGAGCAGTTCTTC
TRBJ1-2 | TRBD1 | TRBV9 | . | CASSPDRDYGYTF | TGTGCCAGCAGCCCCGACAGGGACTATGGCTACACCTTC
TRBJ2-1 | TRBD2 | TRBV7-3 | . | CASSLSSGYEQFF | TGTGCCAGCAGCTTGTCTAGCGGGTATGAGCAGTTCTTC
TRBJ2-7 | TRBD2 | TRBV14 | . | CASSQFGTSESEQYF | TGTGCCAGCAGCCAGTTTGGGACTAGCGAGAGCGAGCAGTACTTC
TRBJ2-7 | . | TRBV11-3 | . | CASSVGPLYEQYF | TGTGCCAGCAGCGTGGGCCCACTCTACGAGCAGTACTTC
TRBJ2-1 | TRBD2 | TRBV6-1 | . | CASSEGRGLAGPNEQFF | TGTGCCAGCAGTGAGGGTCGGGGACTAGCGGGACCCAATGAGCAGTTCTTC
TRBJ2-7 | TRBD2 | TRBV29-1 | . | CSVDSGGGRADEQYF | TGCAGCGTTGATTCCGGTGGCGGGAGGGCCGACGAGCAGTACTTC
TRBJ2-3 | . | TRBV18 | . | CASSPPLGGPPDTQYF | TGTGCCAGCTCACCACCGCTTGGCGGCCCCCCAGATACGCAGTATTTT
TRBJ2-1 | TRBD1 | TRBV7-9 | . | CASSFYRGAHNEQFF | TGTGCCAGCAGCTTTTACAGGGGGGCCCACAATGAGCAGTTCTTC
TRBJ2-7 | . | TRBV11-2 | few | CASSAISSNYEQYF | TGTGCCAGCAGCGCGATTAGCAGTAACTACGAGCAGTACTTC
TRBJ1-3 | . | TRBV6-6 | . | CASTRVGRDSGNTIYF | TGTGCCAGCACCCGAGTCGGCCGAGACTCAGGAAACACCATATATTTT
TRBJ2-7 | TRBD2 | TRBV29-1 | . | CSGMGLAGVPATYEQYF | TGCAGCGGGATGGGACTAGCGGGAGTCCCCGCAACCTACGAGCAGTACTTC
TRBJ2-1 | . | TRBV5-1 | . | CASSLGSPSSYNEQFF | TGCGCCAGCAGCTTGGGAAGCCCGAGCTCCTACAATGAGCAGTTCTTC
TRBJ1-4 | . | TRBV15 | . | CATSRASGRVNEKLFF | TGTGCCACCAGCAGAGCCAGTGGCAGGGTCAATGAAAAACTGTTTTTT
TRBJ2-5 | . | TRBV11-1 | . | CASSLVWRTPGTQYF | TGTGCCAGCAGCCTGGTATGGCGGACACCGGGGACCCAGTACTTC
TRBJ2-7 | . | TRBV7-3 | . | CASSATGFGEQYF | TGTGCCAGCAGCGCAACAGGGTTCGGGGAGCAGTACTTC
TRBJ2-7 | TRBD1 | TRBV2 | few | CASSRGPPYEQYF | TGTGCCAGCAGCAGGGGGCCCCCCTACGAGCAGTACTTC
TRBJ1-6 | TRBD1 | TRBV6-5 | . | CASKPGQYNSPLHF | TGTGCCAGCAAACCGGGACAGTATAATTCACCCCTCCACTTT
TRBJ2-3 | . | TRBV27 | few | CASSLSGATDTQYF | TGTGCCAGCAGTTTGTCCGGAGCCACAGATACGCAGTATTTT
TRBJ1-1 | . | TRBV18 | . | CASSPGQSFAEAFF | TGTGCCAGCTCACCTGGACAGTCATTCGCTGAAGCTTTCTTT
TRBJ2-7 | . | TRBV6-5 | . | CASSYDWGSLTYEQYF | TGTGCCAGCAGTTACGATTGGGGCAGCCTAACCTACGAGCAGTACTTC
TRBJ2-5 | . | TRBV9 | . | CASSWTGERETQYF | TGTGCCAGCAGCTGGACGGGAGAACGAGAGACCCAGTACTTC
TRBJ1-5 | . | TRBV7-2 | few | CASSFNRVGQPQHF | TGTGCCAGCAGCTTCAACAGGGTAGGTCAGCCCCAGCATTTT
TRBJ2-1 | TRBD1 | TRBV6-5 | . | CASSSGQRTGERFF | TGTGCCAGCAGTTCCGGACAAAGGACAGGGGAAAGGTTCTTC
TRBJ1-1 | . | TRBV9 | . | CASSQTGGTEAFF | TGTGCCAGCAGCCAAACCGGGGGTACTGAAGCTTTCTTT
TRBJ2-5 | . | TRBV7-2 | few | CASSLALDRPKETQYF | TGTGCCAGCAGCTTAGCACTTGACAGGCCCAAAGAGACCCAGTACTTC
TRBJ2-7 | TRBD1 | TRBV6-1 | . | CASKLGQGTYEQYF | TGTGCCAGCAAATTGGGACAGGGAACCTACGAGCAGTACTTC
TRBJ2-3 | TRBD2 | TRBV7-9 | . | CASSGTGGPPDTQYF | TGTGCCAGCAGCGGGACGGGAGGGCCCCCAGATACGCAGTATTTT
TRBJ2-3 | . | TRBV18 | . | CASSRSRDTQYF | TGTGCCAGCTCCCGTAGTCGAGATACGCAGTATTTT
TRBJ2-1 | TRBD2 | TRBV5-1 | . | CASSLTVGTSGNEQFF | TGCGCCAGCAGCTTGACCGTGGGGACTAGCGGGAATGAGCAGTTCTTC
TRBJ2-1 | TRBD2 | TRBV5-1 | . | CASFGQRVEGLAGGYYNEQFF | TGCGCCAGCTTCGGACAGAGAGTTGAGGGACTAGCGGGAGGATACTACAATGAGCAGTTCTTC
TRBJ1-1 | . | TRBV19 | . | CASSIVGEVAEAFF | TGTGCCAGTAGTATAGTGGGGGAGGTCGCTGAAGCTTTCTTT
TRBJ2-5 | . | TRBV28 | . | CASRTELQETQYF | TGTGCCAGCAGGACAGAACTGCAAGAGACCCAGTACTTC
TRBJ1-1 | TRBD1 | TRBV5-5 | . | CASSPGTVAFF | TGTGCCAGCAGCCCCGGGACAGTGGCTTTCTTT
TRBJ2-3 | . | TRBV14 | . | CASSQKLPTDTQYF | TGCGCCAGCAGCCAAAAACTCCCCACAGATACGCAGTATTTT
TRBJ2-1 | TRBD2 | TRBV14 | . | CASSLLAGGPGEQFF | TGTGCCAGCAGCCTACTAGCGGGAGGGCCGGGTGAGCAGTTCTTC
TRBJ1-3 | TRBD1 | TRBV7-3 | once | CASGSGGGNTIYF | TGTGCCAGCGGATCAGGGGGTGGAAACACCATATATTTT
TRBJ2-2 | . | TRBV2 | . | CASKQDLNTGELFF | TGTGCCAGCAAGCAGGACTTAAACACCGGGGAGCTGTTTTTT
TRBJ2-5 | TRBD2 | TRBV6-6 | . | CASILAGVEETQYF | TGTGCCAGCATTCTAGCGGGAGTAGAAGAGACCCAGTACTTC
TRBJ1-1 | . | TRBV7-9 | . | CASSPPTGLTEAFF | TGTGCCAGCAGCCCTCCGACAGGACTCACTGAAGCTTTCTTT
TRBJ1-5 | TRBD1 | TRBV19 | . | CASSITTQGAYQPQHF | TGTGCCAGTAGTATAACTACCCAGGGGGCGTATCAGCCCCAGCATTTT
TRBJ2-1 | TRBD2 | TRBV11-2 | once | CASSTYTGLPSNEQFF | TGTGCCAGCAGCACTTATACGGGACTACCCTCTAATGAGCAGTTCTTC
TRBJ1-4 | TRBD1 | TRBV6-6 | few | CASSYPTGGAEKLFF | TGTGCCAGCAGTTACCCGACAGGGGGCGCCGAAAAACTGTTTTTT
TRBJ1-4 | TRBD1 | TRBV28 | few | CASIENSGTGHEKLFF | TGTGCCAGCATAGAAAATAGCGGGACAGGGCATGAAAAACTGTTTTTT
TRBJ2-3 | TRBD2 | TRBV9 | once | CASSVGGSKGGSLDTQYF | TGTGCCAGCAGCGTGGGAGGATCTAAGGGCGGGAGTTTAGATACGCAGTATTTT
TRBJ2-7 | TRBD1 | TRBV28 | . | CASSSTSGTVTYEQYF | TGTGCCAGCAGTTCAACCTCCGGGACAGTGACCTACGAGCAGTACTTC
TRBJ2-7 | TRBD2 | TRBV6-6 | . | CASSRGTSDYEQYF | TGTGCCAGCAGCCGCGGGACTAGCGACTACGAGCAGTACTTC
TRBJ1-5 | . | TRBV19 | . | CASSIGPNNQPQHF | TGTGCCAGTAGTATAGGCCCTAACAATCAGCCCCAGCATTTT
TRBJ2-3 | . | TRBV27 | . | CASSSVPQADTQYF | TGTGCCAGCAGTTCCGTGCCCCAGGCAGATACGCAGTATTTT
TRBJ1-5 | . | TRBV15 | . | CATSSVEPNQPQHF | TGTGCCACCAGCAGCGTGGAGCCCAATCAGCCCCAGCATTTT
TRBJ2-1 | . | TRBV5-4 | . | CASSWGGTTYNEQFF | TGTGCCAGCAGCTGGGGGGGGACAACCTACAATGAGCAGTTCTTC
TRBJ2-1 | . | TRBV25-1 | . | CASSESDRGEQFF | TGTGCCAGCAGTGAATCCGATCGCGGGGAGCAGTTCTTC
TRBJ1-5 | . | TRBV28 | . | CASSPHPDSSNQPQHF | TGTGCCAGCAGCCCCCACCCGGACAGTAGCAATCAGCCCCAGCATTTT
TRBJ2-5 | . | TRBV28 | . | CASGVGGMLRETQYF | TGTGCCAGCGGAGTAGGAGGGATGTTACGGGAGACCCAGTACTTC
TRBJ2-7 | . | TRBV6-1 | . | CASSDIGAVAYEQYF | TGTGCCAGCAGTGATATAGGCGCGGTGGCCTACGAGCAGTACTTC
TRBJ2-3 | TRBD2 | TRBV6-5 | . | CASSYSSSGFTDTQYF | TGTGCCAGCAGTTACTCGTCTAGCGGATTCACAGATACGCAGTATTTT